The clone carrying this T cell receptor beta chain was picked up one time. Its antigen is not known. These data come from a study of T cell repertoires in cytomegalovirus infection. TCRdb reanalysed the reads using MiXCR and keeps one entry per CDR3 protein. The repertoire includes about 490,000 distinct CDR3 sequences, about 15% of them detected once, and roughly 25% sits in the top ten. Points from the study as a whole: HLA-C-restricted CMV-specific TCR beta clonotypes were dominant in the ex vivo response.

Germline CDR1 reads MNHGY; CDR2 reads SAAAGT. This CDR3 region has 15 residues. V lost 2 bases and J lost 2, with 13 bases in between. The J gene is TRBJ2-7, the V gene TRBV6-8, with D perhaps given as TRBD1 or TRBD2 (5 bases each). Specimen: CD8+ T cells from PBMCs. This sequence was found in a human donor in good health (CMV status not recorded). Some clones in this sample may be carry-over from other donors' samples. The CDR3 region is CASSYGGGRPYEQYF. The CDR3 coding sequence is TGTGCCAGCAGTTACGGTGGGGGACGTCCCTACGAGCAGTACTTC.